This T cell receptor (beta chain) was sequenced during a study of PD-L1 blockade in urothelial cancer. Overall study: Males with bladder-origin urothelial cancer constituted about 90% of the roughly 30 patients.

CDR3 length: 14 amino acids. V shed 6 bases, J shed 4 bases, and the junction held 8 bases outside the gene matches. CDR1 is MNHNS and CDR2 is SASEGT in the germline V gene. Assay used: immunoSEQ multiplex PCR; TCRdb lists only in-frame clones, some missing. The sample lists tens of thousands of clones, about four fifths occurring once. Described time point: pretreatment peripheral blood. The V gene is TRBV6-1, the J gene TRBJ1-1; 7 nucleotides match TRBD1. This TCR derives from a man in his 70s with urothelial cancer. Sequences were derived from PBMCs, sampled around atezolizumab (anti-PD-L1) treatment. CDR3 nucleotides: TGTGCCAGCAGCGTTACAGGGGTTGGCACTGAAGCTTTCTTT. Protein sequence: CASSVTGVGTEAFF.